Listed here is a single TCR beta chain. The specificity of this receptor is unknown. Base quality data are lacking; no much larger clone is found one base away. Each collaborating institution followed its own protocols to collect whole blood in K2EDTA tubes. Collaborator samples were shipped for TCRbeta analysis as frozen whole blood, isolated PBMCs, or DNA extracted from either sample type. TCRbeta CDR3 regions were amplified from genomic DNA using the immunoSEQ Assay, a bias-controlled multiplex PCR. The original methods were these. The number of nucleated cells in each sample was estimated from the amplification of reference gene primers within the assay. To quantify the absolute abundance of each unique TCRbeta CDR3 rearrangement, sequence reads were collapsed and filtered. For each sample, productive Simpson clonality was calculated as the square root of Simpson's diversity index over productive rearrangements. Not all clones reach the TCRdb copy of this immuneACCESS table, which keeps in-frame sequences only. Checked studies attribute under half of the gap to unresolved V genes and leave the rest unexplained. That table furnishes V, J and clone size, whereas the DNA furnished D and trimming. The sample table holds 120,000 to 150,000 clones, of which 70% to 90% were seen once. In total, the top ten clones hold roughly 2.9% of the sample.

This record belongs to a study of blood T cell repertoires in COVID-19 (dated by TCRdb to 2018 to 2021). In terms of the full investigation: Samples covering the acute and convalescent phases of COVID-19 were provided by collaborators in the United States, Italy and Spain. Sample metadata almost always included a de-identified subject ID, COVID-19 status, age in years and sex. The prospective study material was composed of cDNA or gDNA derived from T cells, B-cell-depleted T cells, or PBMCs. HLA class I and class II types, where available, came from metadata supplied by the sample provider rather than from assay-based typing. The repertoires were made available in a free public database intended to serve as a resource for research on the immune response to SARS-CoV-2. The samples were drawn from the first 160 participants of the ongoing ImmuneRACE study and from more than 1,000 subjects provided by 6 global collaborators. The dataset comprised deeply sampled blood TCRbeta repertoires from subjects exposed to, actively infected with, or recovered from COVID-19.

Its CDR3 holds 16 amino acids, cysteine through phenylalanine. The read is trimmed to its CDR3 DNA, 48 bases read in frame from base 1. CDR1 SGHTA and CDR2 FQGNSA were looked up in the germline V gene. At the junction V is shortened by 1 base and J by 2 bases, with 12 bases in between. Findings and caveats that apply to the study as a whole: The quantity of clinical and demographic metadata differed by source and by participant and was supplied without curation.

The TCR was taken from a woman aged 40-49 years with active or convalescent COVID-19. The source material was peripheral blood. The chain joins TRBV7-2 to TRBJ1-3, with a tentative D gene TRBD1 over 5 matching bases. The DNA reads TGTGCCAGCAGCTTAGTATGGGCAGGGACTGGAAACACCATATATTTT. Its product reads: CASSLVWAGTGNTIYF.